The present TCR beta chain was sequenced within a study of T cells in Graves' hyperthyroidism and ophthalmopathy. Germline values: CDR1 DFQATT, CDR2 SNEGSKA (reference sequence). Trimming cost V 5 bases and J 6 bases; bases outside gene matches: 14. The CDR3 contains 16 residues. Amplified TCR beta CDR3 regions came from RNA transcripts. TCR CDR3 regions were first amplified by RT-PCR with HTBI primers. Each CDR3 protein is one row after TCRdb ran MiXCR on the multiplex PCR reads. The sample has fewer than 550,000 distinct CDR3 sequences, around a sixth seen once. The source of this sequence is a woman in her late teens or twenties with Graves' hyperthyroidism. The rearrangement links TRBV20-1 to TRBJ2-1; TRBD2 matches at 9 bases. The sequenced sample was blood. Here the CDR3 DNA reads TGCAGTGCTTACCCAACTCTATCGCGGGGGGGCAATGAGCAGTTCTTC. It encodes CSAYPTLSRGGNEQFF.